This entry lists 3 T cell receptor beta chains sequenced from one sample in a study of cytomegalovirus exposure and HLA in healthy donors. 13 Jbeta primers and 60 Vbeta primers were used for the PCR. Sequenced by immunoSEQ multiplex PCR; TCRdb stores in-frame clones only, minus some. The table records 110,000 to 150,000 clones, around three quarters of them present only once. The sample consisted of PBMCs. These receptors originate from an older woman in good health and CMV-seropositive.

This chain uses TRBV7-3 with TRBJ2-1, with D possibly being TRBD1 (6 bases). With 4 bases removed from V and 6 bases from J, the gap between germline ends came to 7 bases. The CDR3 length is 12 residues. The V gene's germline CDR1 is SGHTA and CDR2 FQGTGA. The CDR3 region is CASSSGANEQFF. The CDR3 nucleotides read TGTGCCAGCAGCTCAGGGGCCAATGAGCAGTTCTTC.

The rearrangement joins TRBV6-1 to TRBJ1-3; D perhaps matches TRBD1 (5 bases). The CDR3 consists of 14 residues. Trimming took off 3 bases at V and 2 bases at J, with 8 bases between the two ends. Germline lookup yields CDR1 MNHNS and CDR2 SASEGT. CDR3 amino acids: CASSDSGAGNTIYF. CDR3 DNA: TGTGCCAGCAGTGATTCGGGGGCTGGAAACACCATATATTTT.

The chain is built from TRBV29-1 and TRBJ2-5, with D unresolved. Germline CDR1 and CDR2: SQVTM and ANQGSEA. This CDR3 contains 14 residues. V lost 4 bases, J lost 1 base, and 13 bases lay in between. The DNA of the CDR3 is TGCAGCGTTGTCCCCGGGTCTCGCCAAGAGACCCAGTACTTC. Encoded protein: CSVVPGSRQETQYF. The whole variable domain, remainder taken from reference TRBV29-1 and TRBJ2-5, is SAVISQKPSRDICQRGTSLTIQCQVDSQVTMMFWYRQQPGQSLTLIATANQGSEATYESGFVIDKFPISRPNLTFSTLTVSNMSPEDSSIYLCSVVPGSRQETQYFGPGTRLLVL.